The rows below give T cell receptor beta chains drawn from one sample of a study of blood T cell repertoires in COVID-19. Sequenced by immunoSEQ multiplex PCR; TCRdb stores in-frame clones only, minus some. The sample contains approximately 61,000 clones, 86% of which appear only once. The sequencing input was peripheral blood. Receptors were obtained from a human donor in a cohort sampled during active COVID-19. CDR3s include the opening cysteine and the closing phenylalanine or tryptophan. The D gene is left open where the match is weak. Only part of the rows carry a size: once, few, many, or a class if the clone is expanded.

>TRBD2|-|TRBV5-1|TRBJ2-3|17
TGCGCCAGCAGCTTGGGACTAGCGGGAGTGAGGCGAGATACGCAGTATTTT
CASSLGLAGVRRDTQYF
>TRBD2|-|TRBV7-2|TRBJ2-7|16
TGTGCCAGCAGCCTCGGGCCAAGCGGGAGTGGGTACGAGCAGTACTTC
CASSLGPSGSGYEQYF
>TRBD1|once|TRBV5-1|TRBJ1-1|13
TGCGCCAGCAGCTTACAAGGGGGCGCTGAAGCTTTCTTT
CASSLQGGAEAFF
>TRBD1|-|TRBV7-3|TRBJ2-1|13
TGTGCCAGCAGCTTTGCAGGGGGCAATGAGCAGTTCTTC
CASSFAGGNEQFF
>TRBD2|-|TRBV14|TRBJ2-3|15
TGTGCCAGCAGCCTCACTAGCGGGAGACGAGATACGCAGTATTTT
CASSLTSGRRDTQYF
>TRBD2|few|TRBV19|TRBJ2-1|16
TGTGCCAGTAGGCTACTGGGACTAGCGGGAGTCAATGAGCAGTTCTTC
CASRLLGLAGVNEQFF
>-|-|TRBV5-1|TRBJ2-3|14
TGCGCCAGCAGCTTAACTACCCAGGGGGATACGCAGTATTTT
CASSLTTQGDTQYF
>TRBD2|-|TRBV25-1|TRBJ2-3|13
TGTGCCAGTGCCGGGACTAGCGGGACTACGCAGTATTTT
CASAGTSGTTQYF
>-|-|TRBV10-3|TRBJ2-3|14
TGTGCCATCAGTGAGAGCACGCTATCAGATACGCAGTATTTT
CAISESTLSDTQYF
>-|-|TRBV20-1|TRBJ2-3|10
TGCAGCCCGAGGGCAGATACGCAGTATTTT
CSPRADTQYF
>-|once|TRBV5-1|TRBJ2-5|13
TGCGCCAGCAGCTTGCCAGGCCAAGAGACCCAGTACTTC
CASSLPGQETQYF
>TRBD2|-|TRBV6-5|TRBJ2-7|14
TGTGCCAGCAGCCTAGCGGCCCTCTCCTACGAGCAGTACTTC
CASSLAALSYEQYF
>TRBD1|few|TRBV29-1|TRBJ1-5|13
TGCAGCGTGGGACAGGGGCCGGGACAGCCCCAGCATTTT
CSVGQGPGQPQHF
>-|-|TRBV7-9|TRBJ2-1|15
TGTGCCAGCAGTTCAACGGTAGCCTTATTCAATGAGCAGTTCTTC
CASSSTVALFNEQFF